The sequence of this T cell receptor beta chain was determined in a study of vaccination effects on CD4 cells after COVID-19. Expansion with viral peptide pools was applied to antigen-specific CD4+ T cells by the ViraFEST assay prior to sequencing. The culture ran for about eleven days before CD4+ T cells were isolated. Neither prior SARS-CoV-2 infection nor positive nucleocapsid antibodies were present in the vaccine recipients. It was with roughly 9.5 IU/ml IL-2 and around 10 ug/ml peptides that a few million PBMC per well were cultured. The study, taken as a whole, reports: The study, lacking early post-infection timepoints, had few convalescent patients.

TCRdb's table, derived via immunoSEQ multiplex PCR, lists solely in-frame clones and lacks some. The data show tens of thousands of clones, approximately 70% seen once. A remark on this clone: The antigen remains unidentified.

The CDR3 totals 14 residues. Trimming took 2 bases from V and 0 from J, leaving 4 bases between them. Germline V gene sequence: CDR1 MDHEN, CDR2 SYDVKM. Sequenced here: CD4+ T cells from PBMCs cultured with HCoV-NL63 spike peptides, sampled before COVID-19 vaccination. The TCR comes from a human donor who received a COVID-19 vaccine. The chain couples TRBV28 to TRBJ2-2; no clear D gene. CDR3 in amino acids: CASSLGANTGELFF. Written as DNA, the CDR3 is TGTGCCAGCAGTTTAGGGGCGAACACCGGGGAGCTGTTTTTT.